Each of the 8 T cell receptor beta chains below was sequenced from the same sample in a study of T cells in Graves' hyperthyroidism and ophthalmopathy. TCR beta CDR3 sequences were amplified from RNA transcripts. TCR CDR3 underwent first-round RT-PCR with the HTBI primer set. TCRdb independently ran MiXCR on the multiplex PCR reads; one entry per CDR3 protein. The table records roughly 580,000 distinct CDR3 sequences, about 43% of them present only once. Sequenced sample: peripheral blood or thyroid tissue (not recorded which). These receptors were collected from a woman younger than 30 with Graves' hyperthyroidism.

This clonotype was detected a few times. This sequence joins TRBV5-5 and TRBJ1-4; tentatively, D is TRBD1 (6 bases). The length of the CDR3 is 14 residues. V lost 3 bases and J 5 bases, leaving 11 bases between the germline ends. CDR1 is SGHKS, CDR2 YYEKEE, per germline (reference sequence). The CDR3 DNA reads as TGTGCCAGCAGCTCCCTGACAGGAAATGAAAAACTGTTTTTT. Translating it yields CASSSLTGNEKLFF.

This clonotype was found many times. V is TRBV2 and J is TRBJ1-5, with 7 bases aligning to TRBD1. The CDR3 covers 15 residues. CDR1 and CDR2 (germline): SNHLY, FYNNEI. With V trimmed by 1 base and J by 7 bases, 7 bases remained unmatched. The CDR3 protein is CASSEVDRVSQPQHF. The DNA for the CDR3 is TGTGCCAGCAGTGAAGTCGACAGGGTGAGCCAGCCCCAGCATTTT.

This rearrangement joins TRBV5-1 to TRBJ2-7, with a possible D match to TRBD2 (6 bases). This CDR3 has 14 amino acids. From germline, CDR1 is SGHRS and CDR2 YFSETQ. Between the trimmed V and J ends, which lost 2 bases and 6 bases, there was a span of 15 bases. The chain's CDR3 is CASSFGGSVGEQYF. Written as DNA, the CDR3 is TGCGCCAGCAGCTTCGGGGGTAGCGTAGGCGAGCAGTACTTC.

In nucleotides, the CDR3 is TGTGCCAGCAGTGGCTACAGGGAGAATGAAAAACTGTTTTTT. It is translated as CASSGYRENEKLFF. This chain uses TRBV6-4 with TRBJ1-4; the D gene is possibly TRBD1 (6 bases). The germline V gene has CDR1 MRHNA and CDR2 SNTAGT. CDR3 length equals 14 residues. V lost 4 bases to trimming and J lost 5 bases, with 11 bases between them.

This clonotype was seen ten or more times. The CDR3 nucleotides read TGTGCCAGCAGCCTTCGCCCATGGGAGACCCAGTACTTC. It codes for CASSLRPWETQYF. V usage is TRBV7-9 and J usage is TRBJ2-5; D is ambiguous. V was clipped by 5 bases and J by 5 bases, with 12 bases between them. The germline CDR1 and CDR2 sequences are SEHNR and FQNEAQ (reference sequence). The CDR3 loop spans 13 amino acids. Full variable domain (missing parts from reference TRBV7-9 and TRBJ2-5): DTGVSQNPRHKITKRGQNVTFRCDPISEHNRLYWYRQTLGQGPEFLTYFQNEAQLEKSRLLSDRFSAERPKGSFSTLEIQRTEQGDSAMYLCASSLRPWETQYFGPGTRLLVL.

CDR3 nucleotides: TGTGCCAGCAGCCCAGGCTTGGCGGCATATTTT. Encoded protein: CASSPGLAAYF. The chain combines TRBV7-9 with TRBJ1-3; D call uncertain. In germline, CDR1 is SEHNR, CDR2 FQNEAQ (reference sequence). The length of the CDR3 is 11 residues. The V gene lost 5 bases and the J gene lost 15 bases, with 14 bases spanning the gap.

On this clonotype itself: As the CDR3 is not closed by the conserved phenylalanine or tryptophan, this likely results from a read error. The chain links TRBV20-1 to TRBJ2-7; 8 nucleotides agree with TRBD2. Germline CDR1 is DFQATT and CDR2 is SNEGSKA (reference sequence). J gave up 0 bases and V 3 bases, and 4 bases lay outside the gene matches. The CDR3 covers 14 residues. This chain's CDR3 is CSARGGRSSYEQYL. CDR3 in DNA: TGCAGTGCTAGGGGCGGGAGGAGCTCCTACGAGCAGTACCTC.

In this sample, this clonotype turned up many times. The rearrangement joins TRBV20-1 to TRBJ1-5; D uncertain. Germline CDR1 is DFQATT and CDR2 is SNEGSKA (reference sequence). The ends were cut back, 3 bases at V and 1 base at J, with 4 bases in the middle. The CDR3 loop spans 12 amino acids. The CDR3 spells CSASSSNQPQHF. CDR3 coding DNA: TGCAGTGCTAGTAGCAGCAATCAGCCCCAGCATTTT.